This T cell receptor (beta chain) stems from a study of blood T cell repertoires in COVID-19. Profiling relied on immunoSEQ multiplex PCR, and the TCRdb table lists in-frame clones only, not all of them. The sample includes about 35,000 clones, roughly 80% of them seen just once. This TCR was sampled from a man aged 50 or older with acute or convalescent COVID-19. The sequencing input was peripheral blood.

CDR3 residues: CASSPSGANVLTF. For the CDR3, the DNA is TGTGCCAGCAGCCCTTCTGGGGCCAACGTCCTGACTTTC. The chain employs TRBV11-3 and TRBJ2-6; no reliable D call. Deletions cut 5 bases from V and 1 base from J, with 3 bases between. CDR3 size: 13 residues. Germline assignment: CDR1 SGHNT and CDR2 YENEEA.